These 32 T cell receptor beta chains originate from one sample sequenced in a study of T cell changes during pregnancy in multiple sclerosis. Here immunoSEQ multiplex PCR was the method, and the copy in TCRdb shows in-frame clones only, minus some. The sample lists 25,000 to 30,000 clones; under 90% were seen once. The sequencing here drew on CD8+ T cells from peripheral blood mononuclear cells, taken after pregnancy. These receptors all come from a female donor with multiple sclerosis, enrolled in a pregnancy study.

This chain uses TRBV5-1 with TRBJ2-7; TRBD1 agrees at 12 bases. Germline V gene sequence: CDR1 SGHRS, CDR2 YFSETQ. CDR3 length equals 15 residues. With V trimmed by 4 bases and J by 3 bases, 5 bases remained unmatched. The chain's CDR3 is CASSRRDRGRYEQYF. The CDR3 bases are TGCGCCAGCAGCCGCCGGGACAGGGGGCGCTACGAGCAGTACTTC.

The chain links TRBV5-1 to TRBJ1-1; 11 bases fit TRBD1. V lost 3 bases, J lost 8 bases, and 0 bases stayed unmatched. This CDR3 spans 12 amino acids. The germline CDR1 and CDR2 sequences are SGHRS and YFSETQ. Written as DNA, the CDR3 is TGCGCCAGCAGCTGGACAGGGGGCGAAGCTTTCTTT. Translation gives CASSWTGGEAFF.

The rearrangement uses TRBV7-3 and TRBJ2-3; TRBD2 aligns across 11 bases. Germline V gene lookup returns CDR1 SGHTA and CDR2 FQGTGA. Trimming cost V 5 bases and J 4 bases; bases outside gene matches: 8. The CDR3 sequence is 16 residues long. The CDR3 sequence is CASSTIAGGSPDTQYF. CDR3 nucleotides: TGTGCCAGCAGCACGATAGCGGGGGGGTCACCAGATACGCAGTATTTT. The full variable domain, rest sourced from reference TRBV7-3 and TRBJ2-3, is GAGVSQTPSNKVTEKGKYVELRCDPISGHTALYWYRQSLGQGPEFLIYFQGTGAADDSGLPNDRFFAVRPEGSVSTLKIQRTERGDSAVYLCASSTIAGGSPDTQYFGPGTRLTVL.

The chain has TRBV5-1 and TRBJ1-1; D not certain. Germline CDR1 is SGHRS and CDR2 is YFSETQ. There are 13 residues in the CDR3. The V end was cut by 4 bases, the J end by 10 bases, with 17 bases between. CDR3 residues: CASSPYRGRGAFF. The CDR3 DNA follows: TGCGCCAGCAGCCCTTACCGAGGTAGAGGAGCTTTCTTT.

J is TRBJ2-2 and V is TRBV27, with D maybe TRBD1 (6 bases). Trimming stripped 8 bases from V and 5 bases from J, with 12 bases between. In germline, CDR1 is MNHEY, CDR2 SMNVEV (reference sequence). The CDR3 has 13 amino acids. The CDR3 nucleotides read TGTGCCAGCGCCTATAGGGGGACCGGGGAGCTGTTTTTT. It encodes CASAYRGTGELFF.

Written as DNA, the CDR3 is TGCGCCAGCAGCTTTGGGGGCCGCAATCAGCCCCAGCATTTT. It yields the protein CASSFGGRNQPQHF. V gene TRBV5-1 combines with J gene TRBJ1-5; D may be TRBD1 (6 bases). The germline gives CDR1 SGHRS, CDR2 YFSETQ. The germline V and J ends were trimmed by 2 bases and 2 bases, with 8 bases remaining between them. This CDR3 spans 14 amino acids.

The CDR3 protein is CASSLTLAGGQGEETQYF. The CDR3 DNA is TGTGCCAGCAGTTTAACGCTAGCGGGGGGCCAAGGGGAAGAGACCCAGTACTTC. The genes are TRBV28 and TRBJ2-5; 11 bases fit TRBD2. Unmatched junction bases numbered 11, after V lost 2 bases and J lost 3 bases. There are 18 residues in the CDR3. CDR1 and CDR2 from the germline V gene are MDHEN and SYDVKM.

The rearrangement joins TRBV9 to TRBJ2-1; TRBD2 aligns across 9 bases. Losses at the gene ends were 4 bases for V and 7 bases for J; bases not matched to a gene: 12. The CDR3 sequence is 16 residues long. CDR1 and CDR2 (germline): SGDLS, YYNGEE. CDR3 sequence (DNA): TGTGCCAGCAGCTTACTAGCGGGCTTTGGGAAGAATGAGCAGTTCTTC. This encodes CASSLLAGFGKNEQFF. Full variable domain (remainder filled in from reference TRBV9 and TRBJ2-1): DSGVTQTPKHLITATGQRVTLRCSPRSGDLSVYWYQQSLDQGLQFLIQYYNGEERAKGNILERFSAQQFPDLHSELNLSSLELGDSALYFCASSLLAGFGKNEQFFGPGTRLTVL.

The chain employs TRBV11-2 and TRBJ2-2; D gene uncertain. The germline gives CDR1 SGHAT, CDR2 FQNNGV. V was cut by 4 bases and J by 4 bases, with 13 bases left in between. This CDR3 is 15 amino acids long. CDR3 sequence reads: CASSWNTPSTGELFF. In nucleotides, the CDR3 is TGTGCCAGCAGCTGGAATACGCCTAGCACCGGGGAGCTGTTTTTT.

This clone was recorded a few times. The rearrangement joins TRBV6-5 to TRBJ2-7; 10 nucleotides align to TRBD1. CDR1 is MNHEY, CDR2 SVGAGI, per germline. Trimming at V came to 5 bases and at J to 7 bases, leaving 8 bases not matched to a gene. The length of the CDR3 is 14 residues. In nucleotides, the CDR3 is TGTGCCAGCAGTCCCGGGACAGGGGTGGGGGAGCAGTACTTC. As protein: CASSPGTGVGEQYF.

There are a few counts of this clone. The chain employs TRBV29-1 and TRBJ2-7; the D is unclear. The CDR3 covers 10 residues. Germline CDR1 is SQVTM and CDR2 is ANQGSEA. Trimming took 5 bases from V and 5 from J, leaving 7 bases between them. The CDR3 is CSVIAHEQYF. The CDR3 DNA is TGCAGCGTTATAGCCCACGAGCAGTACTTC.

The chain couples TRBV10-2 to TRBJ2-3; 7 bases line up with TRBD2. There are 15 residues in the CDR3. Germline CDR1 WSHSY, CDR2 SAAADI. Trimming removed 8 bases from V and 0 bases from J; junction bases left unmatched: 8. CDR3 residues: CASWERGDSTDTQYF. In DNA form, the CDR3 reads TGCGCCAGCTGGGAACGGGGGGACAGCACAGATACGCAGTATTTT.

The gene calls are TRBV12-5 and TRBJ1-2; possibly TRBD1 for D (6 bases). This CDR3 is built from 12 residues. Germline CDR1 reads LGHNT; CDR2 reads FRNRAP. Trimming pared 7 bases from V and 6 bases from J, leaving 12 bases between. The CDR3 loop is CASAKGGDGYTF. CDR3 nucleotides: TGTGCTAGTGCCAAGGGGGGGGATGGCTACACCTTC.

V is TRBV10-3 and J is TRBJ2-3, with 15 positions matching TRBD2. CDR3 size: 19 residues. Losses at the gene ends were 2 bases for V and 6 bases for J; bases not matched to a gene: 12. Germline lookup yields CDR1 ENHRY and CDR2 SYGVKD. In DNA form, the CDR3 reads TGTGCCATCAGTGAGGCCCAAGGACTAGCGGGGGGGCTGACGGATACGCAGTATTTT. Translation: CAISEAQGLAGGLTDTQYF.

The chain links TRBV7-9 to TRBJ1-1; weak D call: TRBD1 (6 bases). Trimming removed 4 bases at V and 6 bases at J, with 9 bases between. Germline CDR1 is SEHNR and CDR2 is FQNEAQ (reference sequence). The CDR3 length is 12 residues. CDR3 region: CASSSGQPEAFF. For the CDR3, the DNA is TGTGCCAGCAGCTCAGGACAGCCTGAAGCTTTCTTT.

This CDR3 is CASSPYAAGGYNEQFF. CDR3 bases: TGTGCCAGCAGCCCCTACGCGGCGGGGGGTTACAATGAGCAGTTCTTC. The chain is built from TRBV7-8 and TRBJ2-1, with TRBD2 matching over 8 bases. V shed 5 bases and J 4 bases; nucleotides not matched to a gene: 10. Germline CDR1 reads SGHVS; CDR2 reads FQNEAQ. CDR3 length: 16 amino acids.

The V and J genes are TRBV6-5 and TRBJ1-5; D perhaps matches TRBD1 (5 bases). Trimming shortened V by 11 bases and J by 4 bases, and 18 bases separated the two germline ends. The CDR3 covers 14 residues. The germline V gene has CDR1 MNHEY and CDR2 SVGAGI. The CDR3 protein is CAQKGPGGNQPQHF. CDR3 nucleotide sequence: TGTGCCCAAAAGGGCCCGGGGGGGAATCAGCCCCAGCATTTT.

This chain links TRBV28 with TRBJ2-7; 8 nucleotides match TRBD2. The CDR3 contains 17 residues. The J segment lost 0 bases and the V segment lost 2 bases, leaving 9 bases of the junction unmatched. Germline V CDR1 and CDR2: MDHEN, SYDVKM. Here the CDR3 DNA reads TGTGCCAGCAGTTTAGGTACTAGCGGTCATAGCTCCTACGAGCAGTACTTC. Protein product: CASSLGTSGHSSYEQYF.

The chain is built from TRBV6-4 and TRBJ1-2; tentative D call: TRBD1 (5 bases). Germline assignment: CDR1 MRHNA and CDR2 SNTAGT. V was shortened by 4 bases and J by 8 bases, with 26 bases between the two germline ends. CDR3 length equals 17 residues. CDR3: CASSADGADGVYGGYTF. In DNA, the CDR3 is TGTGCCAGCAGTGCCGATGGGGCAGACGGAGTCTATGGGGGCTACACCTTC.

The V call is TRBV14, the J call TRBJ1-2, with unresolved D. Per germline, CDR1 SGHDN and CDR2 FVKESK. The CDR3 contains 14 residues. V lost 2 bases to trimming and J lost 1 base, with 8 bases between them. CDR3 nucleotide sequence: TGTGCCAGCAGCCAAAGAGGGCTTAACTATGGCTACACCTTC. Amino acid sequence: CASSQRGLNYGYTF.

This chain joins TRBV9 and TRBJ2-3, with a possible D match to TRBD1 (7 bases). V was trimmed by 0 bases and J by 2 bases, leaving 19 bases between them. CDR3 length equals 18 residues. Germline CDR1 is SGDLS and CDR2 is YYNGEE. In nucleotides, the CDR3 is TGTGCCAGCAGCGTAGGGGGTCGGAGGGGGCTGAACACAGATACGCAGTATTTT. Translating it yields CASSVGGRRGLNTDTQYF.

CDR3 coding DNA: TGTGCCAGCAGCTTAACGGTCGGGGAGCTGTTTTTT. Translating it yields CASSLTVGELFF. This sequence joins TRBV13 and TRBJ2-2; the D is unclear. V was pared by 2 bases and J by 7 bases, with 5 bases between. CDR3 length: 12 residues. The germline V gene encodes CDR1 PRHDT and CDR2 FYEKMQ (reference sequence).

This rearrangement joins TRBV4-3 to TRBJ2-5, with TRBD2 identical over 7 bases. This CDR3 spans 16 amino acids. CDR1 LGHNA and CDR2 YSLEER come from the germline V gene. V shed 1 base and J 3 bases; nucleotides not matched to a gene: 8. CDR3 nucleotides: TGCGCCAGCAGCCAAGCCCCCTGGGGGGGTGAAGAGACCCAGTACTTC. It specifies CASSQAPWGGEETQYF.

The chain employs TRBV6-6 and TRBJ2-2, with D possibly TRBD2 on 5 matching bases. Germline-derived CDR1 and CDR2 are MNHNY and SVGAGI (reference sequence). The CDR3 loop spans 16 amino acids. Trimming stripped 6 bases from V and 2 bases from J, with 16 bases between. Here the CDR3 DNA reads TGTGCCAGCAGCGACCAGACGGAGGTTAACACCGGGGAGCTGTTTTTT. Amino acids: CASSDQTEVNTGELFF.

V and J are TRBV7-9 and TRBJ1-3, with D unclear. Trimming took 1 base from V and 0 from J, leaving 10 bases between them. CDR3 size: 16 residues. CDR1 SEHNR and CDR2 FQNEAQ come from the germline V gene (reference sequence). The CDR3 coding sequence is TGTGCCAGCAGCTTAGGACCCCGGGGCTCTGGAAACACCATATATTTT. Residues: CASSLGPRGSGNTIYF.

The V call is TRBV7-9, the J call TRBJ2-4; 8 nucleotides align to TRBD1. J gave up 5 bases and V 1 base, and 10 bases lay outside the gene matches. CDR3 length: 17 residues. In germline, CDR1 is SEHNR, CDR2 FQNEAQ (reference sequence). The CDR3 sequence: CASSLGDRSKGENIQYF. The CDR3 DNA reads TGTGCCAGCAGCTTAGGGGACAGGTCCAAAGGGGAAAACATTCAGTACTTC.

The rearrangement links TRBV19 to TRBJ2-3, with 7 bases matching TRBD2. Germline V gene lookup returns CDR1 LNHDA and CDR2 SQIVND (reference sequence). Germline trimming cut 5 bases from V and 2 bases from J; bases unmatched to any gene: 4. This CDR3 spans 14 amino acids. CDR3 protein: CASSPLAVTDTQYF. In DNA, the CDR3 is TGTGCCAGTAGTCCCCTAGCGGTCACAGATACGCAGTATTTT.

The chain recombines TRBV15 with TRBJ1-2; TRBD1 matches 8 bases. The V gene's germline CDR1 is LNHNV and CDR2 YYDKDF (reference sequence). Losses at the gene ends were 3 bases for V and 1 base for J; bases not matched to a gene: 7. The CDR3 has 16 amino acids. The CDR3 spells CATSRGQAENNYGYTF. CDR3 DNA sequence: TGTGCCACCAGCAGGGGACAGGCCGAGAATAACTATGGCTACACCTTC.

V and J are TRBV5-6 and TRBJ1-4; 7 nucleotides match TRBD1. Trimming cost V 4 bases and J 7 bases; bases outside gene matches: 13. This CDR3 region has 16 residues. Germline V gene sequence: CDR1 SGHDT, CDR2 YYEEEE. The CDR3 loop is CASSHAKTGLGEKLFF. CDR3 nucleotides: TGTGCCAGCAGCCACGCAAAGACAGGGCTTGGTGAAAAACTGTTTTTT.

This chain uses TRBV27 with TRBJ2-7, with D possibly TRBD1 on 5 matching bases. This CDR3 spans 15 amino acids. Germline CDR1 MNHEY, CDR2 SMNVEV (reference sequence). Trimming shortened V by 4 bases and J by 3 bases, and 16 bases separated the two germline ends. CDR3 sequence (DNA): TGTGCCAGCAGTTCCCCCCGCGGACACGACTACGAGCAGTACTTC. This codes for CASSSPRGHDYEQYF.

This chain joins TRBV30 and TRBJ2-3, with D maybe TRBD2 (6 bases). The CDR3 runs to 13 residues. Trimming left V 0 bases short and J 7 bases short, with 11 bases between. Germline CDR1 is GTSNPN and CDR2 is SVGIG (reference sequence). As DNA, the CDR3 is TGTGCCTGGAGTGTAAACGGGAGAAATACGCAGTATTTT. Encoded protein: CAWSVNGRNTQYF.

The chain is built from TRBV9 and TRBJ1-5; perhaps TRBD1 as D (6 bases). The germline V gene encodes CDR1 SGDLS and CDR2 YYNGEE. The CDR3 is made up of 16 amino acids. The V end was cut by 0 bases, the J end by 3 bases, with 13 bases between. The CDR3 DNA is TGTGCCAGCAGCGTAGGTAATGGGGGCTTCAATCAGCCCCAGCATTTT. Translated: CASSVGNGGFNQPQHF.